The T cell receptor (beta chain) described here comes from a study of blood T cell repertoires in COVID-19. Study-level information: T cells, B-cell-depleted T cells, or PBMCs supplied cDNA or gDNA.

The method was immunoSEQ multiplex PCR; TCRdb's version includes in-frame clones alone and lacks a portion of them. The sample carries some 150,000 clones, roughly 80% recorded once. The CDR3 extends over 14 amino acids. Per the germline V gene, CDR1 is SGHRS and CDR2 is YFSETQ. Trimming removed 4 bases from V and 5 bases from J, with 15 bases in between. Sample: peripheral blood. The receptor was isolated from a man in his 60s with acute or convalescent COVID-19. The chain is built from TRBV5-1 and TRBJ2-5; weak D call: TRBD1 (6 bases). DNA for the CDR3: TGCGCCAGCAGCCCAACAGGGTATGCGGAGACCCAGTACTTC. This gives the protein CASSPTGYAETQYF.